The entry below describes one T cell receptor beta chain. Its target is unknown. One end of the junction varies from germline; a read error may be responsible. TCR beta CDR3 regions were amplified from RNA. Initially, a first-round RT-PCR of the TCR CDR3 employed the HTBI primer set. TCRdb independently ran MiXCR on the multiplex PCR reads; one entry per CDR3 protein. Counted here are more than 550,000 distinct CDR3 sequences, roughly 17% occurring once; the ten biggest clones make up about 16%. The CDR3 length is 15 residues. CDR1 and CDR2 (germline): SGHAT, FQNNGV. This sample stems from a study of T cells in Graves' hyperthyroidism and ophthalmopathy. Overall study context: At the time of initial diagnosis and before any treatment, peripheral blood was collected.

General observations from the study: Blood also held most thyroid clonotypes expanded beyond 0.001. The model made its ophthalmopathy prediction, and onset followed a median around 6.9 months later.

Newly diagnosed hyperthyroidism patients aged 18 to 65 years had disease lasting under 2 months. The V call is TRBV11-2, the J call TRBJ1-4; D is unclear. The source of this sequence is a middle-aged man with Graves' hyperthyroidism. Sequences were obtained from blood. CDR3 nucleotide sequence: TGTGTCAGCAGCTCCCTTTACCCCCGGTTTGAAAAACTGTTTTTT. Translated: CVSSSLYPRFEKLFF.